The sequence of this T cell receptor beta chain was determined in a study of cytomegalovirus exposure and HLA in healthy donors. Notes on the study in general: The CMV antigen specificity of a few CMV-associated chains was confirmed through in vitro analysis. Near-uniform donor sequencing depth was presumed by presence/absence analyses.

Primers: 60 Vbeta forward and 13 Jbeta reverse. The repertoire was sequenced with immunoSEQ multiplex PCR; TCRdb's copy has only in-frame clones and lacks some. The sample has 95,000 to 150,000 clones, roughly three fifths seen once; the top ten hold less than 9%. With respect to this clone: Its antigen is as yet unknown.

CDR1 is SGHTS and CDR2 is YDEGEE in the germline V gene. This CDR3 spans 12 amino acids. Between the trimmed V and J ends, which lost 1 base and 4 bases, there was a span of 5 bases. The receptor was isolated from a woman aged 40 to 50 in good health and CMV-seropositive. This chain links TRBV5-8 with TRBJ1-2, with no clear D. The specimen was PBMCs. The CDR3 spells CASSLRGYGYTF. The CDR3 nucleotides are TGTGCCAGCAGCTTGCGCGGCTATGGCTACACCTTC.